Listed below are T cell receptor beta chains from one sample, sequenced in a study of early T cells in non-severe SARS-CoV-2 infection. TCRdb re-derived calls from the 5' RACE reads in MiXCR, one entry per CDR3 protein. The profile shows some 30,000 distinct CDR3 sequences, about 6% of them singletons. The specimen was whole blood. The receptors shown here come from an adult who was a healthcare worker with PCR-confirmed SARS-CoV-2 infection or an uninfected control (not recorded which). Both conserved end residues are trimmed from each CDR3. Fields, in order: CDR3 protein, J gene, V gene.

ASSPRGY | TRBJ2-7 | TRBV21-1
TSSQDKSGSGTGEETQY | TRBJ2-5 | TRBV1
ASSLGAGNIGELF | TRBJ2-2 | TRBV5-4
ASSFRGQGAGELF | TRBJ2-2 | TRBV12-3/TRBV12-4
ACRRDSGANVLT | TRBJ2-6 | TRBV12-3/TRBV12-4
ASSLALRSGEQF | TRBJ2-1 | TRBV11-2
ASSPHRESKETQY | TRBJ2-5 | TRBV11-2
ASSQDPGAGEQF | TRBJ2-1 | TRBV4-2
ASSSLNQPQH | TRBJ1-5 | TRBV28
ASSFHQSGTEAF | TRBJ1-1 | TRBV25-1
ASSPSLGLNYEQY | TRBJ2-7 | TRBV7-8
ASRETGGDYGYT | TRBJ1-2 | TRBV6-5
ASGLVVRGFGGANEQF | TRBJ2-1 | TRBV12-5
ASSFLHQPQH | TRBJ1-5 | TRBV27
ASSSGTSGVRTDTQY | TRBJ2-3 | TRBV7-2
SAKRGVTGELF | TRBJ2-2 | TRBV20-1
ASSLDRTVLH | TRBJ1-6 | TRBV11-2
ASSLWTSGGGETQY | TRBJ2-5 | TRBV4-2
ASSLEGVSGGSGQETQY | TRBJ2-5 | TRBV7-9
SVERSSYNEQF | TRBJ2-1 | TRBV29-1
AWSVIREPYEQY | TRBJ2-7 | TRBV30
ASSLMDQPQH | TRBJ1-5 | TRBV12-3/TRBV12-4
ASSFEASYEQY | TRBJ2-7 | TRBV11-2
AWSVLATSYEQY | TRBJ2-7 | TRBV30
ASSYSSGWGPTYEQY | TRBJ2-7 | TRBV12-3/TRBV12-4
SVTGGRYEQY | TRBJ2-7 | TRBV20-1
ASSSRGRKNIQY | TRBJ2-4 | TRBV7-2
ASSTEFYNEQF | TRBJ2-1 | TRBV19